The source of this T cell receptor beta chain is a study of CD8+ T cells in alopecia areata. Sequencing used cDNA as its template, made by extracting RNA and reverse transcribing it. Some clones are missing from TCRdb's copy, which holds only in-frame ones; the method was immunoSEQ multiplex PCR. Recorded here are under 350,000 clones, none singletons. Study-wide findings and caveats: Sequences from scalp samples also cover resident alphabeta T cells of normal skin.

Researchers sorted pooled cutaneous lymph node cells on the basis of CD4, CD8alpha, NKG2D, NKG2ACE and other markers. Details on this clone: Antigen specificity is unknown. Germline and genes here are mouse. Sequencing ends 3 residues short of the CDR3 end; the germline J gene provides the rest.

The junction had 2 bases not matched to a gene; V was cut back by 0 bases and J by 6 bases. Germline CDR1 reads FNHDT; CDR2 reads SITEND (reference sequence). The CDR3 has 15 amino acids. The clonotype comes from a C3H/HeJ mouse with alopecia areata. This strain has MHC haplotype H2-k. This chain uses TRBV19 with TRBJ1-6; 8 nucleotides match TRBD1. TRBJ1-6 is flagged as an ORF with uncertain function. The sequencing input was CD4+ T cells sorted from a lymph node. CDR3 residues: CASSIETGVNSPLYF. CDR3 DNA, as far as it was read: TGTGCCAGCAGTATAGAGACAGGGGTTAATTCGCCC.